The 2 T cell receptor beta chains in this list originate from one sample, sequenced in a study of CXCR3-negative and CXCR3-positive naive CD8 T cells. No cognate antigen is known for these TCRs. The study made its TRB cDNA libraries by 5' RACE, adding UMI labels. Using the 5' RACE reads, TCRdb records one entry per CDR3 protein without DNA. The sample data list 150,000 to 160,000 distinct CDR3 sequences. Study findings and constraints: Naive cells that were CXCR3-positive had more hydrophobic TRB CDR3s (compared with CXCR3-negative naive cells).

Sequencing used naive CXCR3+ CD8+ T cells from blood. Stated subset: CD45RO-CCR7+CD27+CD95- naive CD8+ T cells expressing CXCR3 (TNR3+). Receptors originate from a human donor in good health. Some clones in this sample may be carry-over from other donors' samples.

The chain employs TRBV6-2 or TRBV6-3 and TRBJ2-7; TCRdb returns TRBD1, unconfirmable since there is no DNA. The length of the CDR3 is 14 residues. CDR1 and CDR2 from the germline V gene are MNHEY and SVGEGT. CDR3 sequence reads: CASSSYREAYEQYF.

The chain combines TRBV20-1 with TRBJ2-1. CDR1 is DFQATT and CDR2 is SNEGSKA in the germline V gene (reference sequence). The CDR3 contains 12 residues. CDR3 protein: CSARGTDNEQFF.